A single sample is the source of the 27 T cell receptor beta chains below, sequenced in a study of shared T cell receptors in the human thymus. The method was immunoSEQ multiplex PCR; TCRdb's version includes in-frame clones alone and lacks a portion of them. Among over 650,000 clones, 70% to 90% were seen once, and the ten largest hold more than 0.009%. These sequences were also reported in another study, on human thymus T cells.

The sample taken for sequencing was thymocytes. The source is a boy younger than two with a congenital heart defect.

Here the CDR3 DNA reads TGTGCCAGCAGCTTCACGACAGCTAATGTCGTTCCGGAGGAGACCCAGTACTTC. Translated, it gives CASSFTTANVVPEETQYF. The chain combines TRBV7-9 with TRBJ2-5; D is possibly TRBD1 (5 bases). The CDR3 is 18 amino acids. The V and J ends lost 3 bases and 5 bases respectively, with 25 bases between them. CDR1 is SEHNR, CDR2 FQNEAQ, per germline (reference sequence).

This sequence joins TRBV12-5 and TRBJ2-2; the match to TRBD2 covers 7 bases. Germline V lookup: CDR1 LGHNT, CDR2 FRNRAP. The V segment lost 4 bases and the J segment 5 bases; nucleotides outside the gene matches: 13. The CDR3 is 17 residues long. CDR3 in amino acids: CASGSPTSAGTTGELFF. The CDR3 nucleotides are TGTGCTAGTGGTTCCCCAACTAGCGCCGGGACTACCGGGGAGCTGTTTTTT.

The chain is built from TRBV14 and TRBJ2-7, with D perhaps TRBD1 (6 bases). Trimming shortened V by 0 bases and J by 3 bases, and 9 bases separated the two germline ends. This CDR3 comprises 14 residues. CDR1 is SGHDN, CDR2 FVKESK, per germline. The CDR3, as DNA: TGTGCCAGCAGCCAAGAAACAGGGAACTACGAGCAGTACTTC. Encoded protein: CASSQETGNYEQYF.

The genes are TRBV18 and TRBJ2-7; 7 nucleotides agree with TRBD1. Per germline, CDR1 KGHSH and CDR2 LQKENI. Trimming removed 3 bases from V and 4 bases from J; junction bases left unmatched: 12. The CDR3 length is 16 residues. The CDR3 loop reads CASSPYTGAKDYEQYF. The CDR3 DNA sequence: TGTGCCAGCTCACCGTATACAGGGGCGAAAGATTACGAGCAGTACTTC.

The CDR3 reads CASRESGTGLGYTF. The CDR3 nucleotides are TGTGCCAGCAGAGAATCCGGGACAGGGCTGGGCTACACCTTC. This chain links TRBV2 with TRBJ1-2, with 9 bases aligning to TRBD1. The junction had 10 bases not matched to a gene; V was cut back by 6 bases and J by 8 bases. The CDR3 is made up of 14 amino acids. CDR1 SNHLY and CDR2 FYNNEI come from the germline V gene.

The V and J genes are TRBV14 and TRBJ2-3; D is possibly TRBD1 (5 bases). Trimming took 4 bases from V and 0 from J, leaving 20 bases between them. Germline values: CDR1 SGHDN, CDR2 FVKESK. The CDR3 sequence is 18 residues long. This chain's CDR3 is CASSRKISDKASTDTQYF. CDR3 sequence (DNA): TGTGCCAGCAGCCGGAAAATTTCGGACAAGGCTAGCACAGATACGCAGTATTTT.

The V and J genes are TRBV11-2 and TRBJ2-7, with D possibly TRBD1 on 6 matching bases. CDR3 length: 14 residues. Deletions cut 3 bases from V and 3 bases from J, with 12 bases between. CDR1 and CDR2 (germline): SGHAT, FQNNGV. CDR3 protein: CASSFDGTIYEQYF. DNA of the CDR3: TGTGCCAGCAGCTTCGACGGGACAATCTACGAGCAGTACTTC.

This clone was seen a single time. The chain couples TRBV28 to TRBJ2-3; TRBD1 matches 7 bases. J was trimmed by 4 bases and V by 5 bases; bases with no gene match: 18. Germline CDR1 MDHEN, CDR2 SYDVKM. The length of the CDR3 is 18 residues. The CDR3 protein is CASSEPGQAASSSDTQYF. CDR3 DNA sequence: TGTGCCAGCAGTGAGCCAGGACAGGCGGCGTCGTCTTCAGATACGCAGTATTTT.

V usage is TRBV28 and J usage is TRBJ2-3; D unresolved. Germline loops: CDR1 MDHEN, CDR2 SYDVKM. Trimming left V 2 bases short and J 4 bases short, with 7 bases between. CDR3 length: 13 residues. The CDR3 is CASSLTKADTQYF. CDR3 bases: TGTGCCAGCAGTTTAACTAAGGCAGATACGCAGTATTTT.

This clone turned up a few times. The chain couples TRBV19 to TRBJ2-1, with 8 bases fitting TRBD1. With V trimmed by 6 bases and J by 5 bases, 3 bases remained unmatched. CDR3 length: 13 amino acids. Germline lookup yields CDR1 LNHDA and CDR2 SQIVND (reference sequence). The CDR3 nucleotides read TGTGCCAGTAGACAGGGGGAGGACAATGAGCAGTTCTTC. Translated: CASRQGEDNEQFF.

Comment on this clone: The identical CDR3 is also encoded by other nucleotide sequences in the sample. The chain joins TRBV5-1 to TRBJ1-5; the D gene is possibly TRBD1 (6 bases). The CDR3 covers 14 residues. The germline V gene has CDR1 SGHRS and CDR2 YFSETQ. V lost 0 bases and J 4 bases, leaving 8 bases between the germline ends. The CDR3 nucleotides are TGCGCCAGCAGCTTGGGACAGGAGAATCAGCCCCAGCATTTT. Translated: CASSLGQENQPQHF.

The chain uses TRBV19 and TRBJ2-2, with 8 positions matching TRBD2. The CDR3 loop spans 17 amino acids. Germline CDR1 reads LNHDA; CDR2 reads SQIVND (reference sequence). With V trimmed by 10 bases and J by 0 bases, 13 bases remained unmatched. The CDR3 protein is CATSGLAGIANTGELFF. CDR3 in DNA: TGTGCCACCTCAGGATTAGCGGGAATCGCGAACACCGGGGAGCTGTTTTTT.

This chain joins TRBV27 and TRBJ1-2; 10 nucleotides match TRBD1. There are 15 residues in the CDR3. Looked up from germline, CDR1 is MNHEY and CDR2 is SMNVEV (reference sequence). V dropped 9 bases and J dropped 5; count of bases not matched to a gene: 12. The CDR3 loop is CARTRQGARYYGYTF. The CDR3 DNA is TGTGCCAGGACAAGACAGGGGGCGCGGTATTATGGCTACACCTTC.

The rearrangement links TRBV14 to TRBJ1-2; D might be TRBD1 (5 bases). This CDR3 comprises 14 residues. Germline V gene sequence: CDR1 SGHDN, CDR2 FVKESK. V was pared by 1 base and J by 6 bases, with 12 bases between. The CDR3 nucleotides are TGTGCCAGCAGCCAAGTAGAAAAGGGGAATGGCTACACCTTC. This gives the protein CASSQVEKGNGYTF.

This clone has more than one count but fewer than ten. CDR3 sequence: CASSSEVAGLVNEQFF. DNA of the CDR3: TGTGCCAGTAGTTCCGAGGTAGCGGGGCTTGTCAATGAGCAGTTCTTC. The chain links TRBV19 to TRBJ2-1; TRBD2 matches at 8 bases. Germline CDR1 reads LNHDA; CDR2 reads SQIVND (reference sequence). V lost 5 bases, J lost 6 bases, and 12 bases stayed unmatched. This CDR3 contains 16 residues.

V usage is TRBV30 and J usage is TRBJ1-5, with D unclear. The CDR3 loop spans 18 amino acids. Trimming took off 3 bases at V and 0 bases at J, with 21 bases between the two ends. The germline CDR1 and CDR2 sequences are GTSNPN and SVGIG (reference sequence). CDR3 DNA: TGTGCCTGGAGCCCGTCCGGGAGGACTCGGCATAGCAATCAGCCCCAGCATTTT. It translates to CAWSPSGRTRHSNQPQHF.

The CDR3 protein is CASSYEMNTEAFF. In DNA form, the CDR3 reads TGTGCCAGCAGTTACGAGATGAACACTGAAGCTTTCTTT. This sequence joins TRBV6-5 and TRBJ1-1; no firm D call. Germline values: CDR1 MNHEY, CDR2 SVGAGI. V shed 2 bases and J shed 0 bases, with 4 bases lying between them. The CDR3 totals 13 residues.

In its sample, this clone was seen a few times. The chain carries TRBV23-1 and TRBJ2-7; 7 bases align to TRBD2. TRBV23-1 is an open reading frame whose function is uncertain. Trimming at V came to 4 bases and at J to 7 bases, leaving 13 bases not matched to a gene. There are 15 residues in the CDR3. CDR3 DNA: TGCGCCAGCAGTCCTCAGACTAGCCTTCCACGAGAGCAGTACTTC. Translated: CASSPQTSLPREQYF.

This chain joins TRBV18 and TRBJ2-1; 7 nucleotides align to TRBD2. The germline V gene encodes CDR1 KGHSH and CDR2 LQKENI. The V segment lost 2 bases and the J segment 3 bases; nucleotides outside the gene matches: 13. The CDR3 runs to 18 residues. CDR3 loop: CASSPSPITSVLYNEQFF. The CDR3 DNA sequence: TGTGCCAGCTCACCAAGCCCTATAACTAGCGTCCTCTACAATGAGCAGTTCTTC. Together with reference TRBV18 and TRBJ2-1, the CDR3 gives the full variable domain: NAGVMQNPRHLVRRRGQEARLRCSPMKGHSHVYWYRQLPEEGLKFMVYLQKENIIDESGMPKERFSAEFPKEGPSILRIQQVVRGDSAAYFCASSPSPITSVLYNEQFFGPGTRLTVL.

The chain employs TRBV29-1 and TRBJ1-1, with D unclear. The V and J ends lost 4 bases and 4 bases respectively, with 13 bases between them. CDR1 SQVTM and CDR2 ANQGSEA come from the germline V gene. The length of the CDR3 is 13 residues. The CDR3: CSVGGTLGTEAFF. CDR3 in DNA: TGCAGCGTTGGCGGCACACTTGGCACTGAAGCTTTCTTT.

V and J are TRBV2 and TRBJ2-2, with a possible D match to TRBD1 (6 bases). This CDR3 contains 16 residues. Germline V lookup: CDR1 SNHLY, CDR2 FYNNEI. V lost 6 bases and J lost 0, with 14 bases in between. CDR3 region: CASRISGTTNTGELFF. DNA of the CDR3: TGTGCCAGCAGGATTTCCGGGACAACGAACACCGGGGAGCTGTTTTTT.

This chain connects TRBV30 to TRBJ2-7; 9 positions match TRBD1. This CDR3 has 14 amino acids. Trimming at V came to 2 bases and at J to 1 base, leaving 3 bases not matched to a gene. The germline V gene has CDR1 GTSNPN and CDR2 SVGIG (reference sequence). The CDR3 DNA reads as TGTGCCTGGAGTCCGGGACAGGGTTCCTACGAGCAGTACTTC. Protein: CAWSPGQGSYEQYF.

The CDR3 coding sequence is TGTGCCAGCAGTTTTCCCAGCGATAATTCACCCCTCCACTTT. Translating gives CASSFPSDNSPLHF. The V call is TRBV28, the J call TRBJ1-6; no definite D call. V dropped 3 bases and J dropped 5 bases, with 8 bases sitting between them. This CDR3 region has 14 residues. Germline lookup yields CDR1 MDHEN and CDR2 SYDVKM.

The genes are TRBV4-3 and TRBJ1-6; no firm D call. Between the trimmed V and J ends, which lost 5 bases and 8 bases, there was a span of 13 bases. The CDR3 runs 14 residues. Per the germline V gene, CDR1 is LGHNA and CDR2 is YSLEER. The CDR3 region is CASSSGNGYSPLHF. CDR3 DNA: TGCGCCAGCAGCTCGGGGAACGGGTATTCACCCCTCCACTTT.

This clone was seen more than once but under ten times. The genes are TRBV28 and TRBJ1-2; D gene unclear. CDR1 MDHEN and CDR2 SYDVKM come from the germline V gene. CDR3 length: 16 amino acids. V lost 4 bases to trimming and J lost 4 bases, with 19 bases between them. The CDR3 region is CASSSGRRRVGYGYTF. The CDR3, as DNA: TGTGCCAGCAGTTCGGGGAGACGGCGAGTTGGCTATGGCTACACCTTC.

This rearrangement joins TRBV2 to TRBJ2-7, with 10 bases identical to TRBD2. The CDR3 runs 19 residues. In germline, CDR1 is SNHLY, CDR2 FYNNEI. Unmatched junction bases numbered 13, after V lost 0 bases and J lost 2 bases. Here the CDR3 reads CASSEAGRRLAGVTYEQYF. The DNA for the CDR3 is TGTGCCAGCAGTGAAGCGGGGAGGCGGCTAGCGGGAGTAACCTACGAGCAGTACTTC.

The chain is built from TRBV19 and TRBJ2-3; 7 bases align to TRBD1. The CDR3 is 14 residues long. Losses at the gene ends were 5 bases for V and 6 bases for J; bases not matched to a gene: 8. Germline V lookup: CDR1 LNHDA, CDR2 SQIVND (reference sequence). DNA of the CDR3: TGTGCCAGTAGTTCGACAGGGAACGAGGATACGCAGTATTTT. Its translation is CASSSTGNEDTQYF.